The 8 T cell receptor beta chains presented below share a single source sample, sequenced in a study of CD8 T cells in ankylosing spondylitis. MiXCR, run by TCRdb on the 5' RACE reads, gives a single entry per CDR3 protein. The sample holds 250,000 to 400,000 distinct CDR3 sequences, 11% seen once. Sequencing was done on a sample of blood, either unsorted or a sorted T cell fraction (not recorded which). The receptors stem from a female donor with ankylosing spondylitis or in good health (not recorded which).

The chain employs TRBV2 and TRBJ1-6, with a tentative D call TRBD1 (5 bases). The V end lost 7 bases, the J end lost 10 bases, and 14 bases lay between the germline ends. Germline CDR1 is SNHLY and CDR2 is FYNNEI. The CDR3 spans 13 residues. CDR3 DNA: TGTGCCAGCACCGGGACCCAGCCATCACCCCTCCACTTT. Encoded protein: CASTGTQPSPLHF.

This chain uses TRBV19 with TRBJ2-1; TRBD2 agrees at 13 bases. CDR3 size: 15 residues. CDR1 LNHDA and CDR2 SQIVND come from the germline V gene (reference sequence). V shed 5 bases, J shed 9 bases, and the junction held 7 bases outside the gene matches. In nucleotides, the CDR3 is TGTGCCAGTAGTCCGAAGACTAGCGGGAGGTTTGAGCAGTTCTTC. Its translation: CASSPKTSGRFEQFF.

This clonotype was picked up a small number of times. The chain joins TRBV20-1 to TRBJ1-5, with 11 nucleotides matching TRBD1. This CDR3 comprises 15 residues. Germline-derived CDR1 and CDR2 are DFQATT and SNEGSKA (reference sequence). With 3 bases clipped from V and 4 bases from J, the junction kept 5 bases outside the gene matches. The CDR3 coding sequence is TGCAGTGCTAGTTCGGACAGGGGGCCAAATCAGCCCCAGCATTTT. It specifies CSASSDRGPNQPQHF.

There are many counts of this clonotype. The chain joins TRBV10-3 to TRBJ2-4; possible D gene TRBD1, 6 bases. V was shortened by 5 bases and J by 0 bases, with 14 bases between the two germline ends. The germline V gene encodes CDR1 ENHRY and CDR2 SYGVKD. The CDR3 covers 16 residues. The CDR3 sequence: CAISPGTPVAKNIQYF. Written as DNA, the CDR3 is TGTGCCATCAGTCCAGGGACACCTGTAGCCAAAAACATTCAGTACTTC.

This clonotype was recorded at least ten times. V gene TRBV28 combines with J gene TRBJ1-2; a possible D gene is TRBD1 (5 bases). The V end was cut by 5 bases, the J end by 8 bases, with 9 bases between. The CDR3 contains 11 residues. The V gene's germline CDR1 is MDHEN and CDR2 SYDVKM. CDR3 in amino acids: CASSRGEGYTF. CDR3 bases: TGTGCCAGCAGTCGGGGGGAAGGCTACACCTTC.

This clonotype has only a few counts. The gene calls are TRBV5-5 and TRBJ2-7; 7 bases are a match to TRBD1. The CDR3 consists of 15 residues. Germline CDR1 SGHKS, CDR2 YYEKEE (reference sequence). The junction had 5 bases not matched to a gene; V was cut back by 0 bases and J by 2 bases. The CDR3 sequence is CASSLADDRAYEQYF. The DNA of the CDR3 is TGTGCCAGCAGCTTGGCCGACGACAGGGCCTACGAGCAGTACTTC. Full variable domain (missing parts from reference TRBV5-5 and TRBJ2-7): DAGVTQSPTHLIKTRGQQVTLRCSPISGHKSVSWYQQVLGQGPQFIFQYYEKEERGRGNFPDRFSARQFPNYSSELNVNALLLGDSALYLCASSLADDRAYEQYFGPGTRLTVT.

V gene TRBV9 combines with J gene TRBJ2-2, with 10 positions matching TRBD1. The CDR3 is made up of 16 amino acids. The germline gives CDR1 SGDLS, CDR2 YYNGEE. V shed 0 bases and J 6 bases; nucleotides not matched to a gene: 5. The CDR3: CASSVGDRGSSGELFF. The CDR3, as DNA: TGTGCCAGCAGCGTAGGGGACAGGGGTTCTTCCGGGGAGCTGTTTTTT.

This clonotype was recorded many times. The chain couples TRBV4-2 to TRBJ2-2; 8 positions match TRBD2. Trimming removed 4 bases from V and 9 bases from J; junction bases left unmatched: 10. CDR1 is LGHNA, CDR2 YNFKEQ, per germline. CDR3 size: 15 residues. For the CDR3, the DNA is TGTGCCAGCAGCCCGACGCTTAGCGGGGTCCGGGAGCTGTTTTTT. Translated: CASSPTLSGVRELFF.